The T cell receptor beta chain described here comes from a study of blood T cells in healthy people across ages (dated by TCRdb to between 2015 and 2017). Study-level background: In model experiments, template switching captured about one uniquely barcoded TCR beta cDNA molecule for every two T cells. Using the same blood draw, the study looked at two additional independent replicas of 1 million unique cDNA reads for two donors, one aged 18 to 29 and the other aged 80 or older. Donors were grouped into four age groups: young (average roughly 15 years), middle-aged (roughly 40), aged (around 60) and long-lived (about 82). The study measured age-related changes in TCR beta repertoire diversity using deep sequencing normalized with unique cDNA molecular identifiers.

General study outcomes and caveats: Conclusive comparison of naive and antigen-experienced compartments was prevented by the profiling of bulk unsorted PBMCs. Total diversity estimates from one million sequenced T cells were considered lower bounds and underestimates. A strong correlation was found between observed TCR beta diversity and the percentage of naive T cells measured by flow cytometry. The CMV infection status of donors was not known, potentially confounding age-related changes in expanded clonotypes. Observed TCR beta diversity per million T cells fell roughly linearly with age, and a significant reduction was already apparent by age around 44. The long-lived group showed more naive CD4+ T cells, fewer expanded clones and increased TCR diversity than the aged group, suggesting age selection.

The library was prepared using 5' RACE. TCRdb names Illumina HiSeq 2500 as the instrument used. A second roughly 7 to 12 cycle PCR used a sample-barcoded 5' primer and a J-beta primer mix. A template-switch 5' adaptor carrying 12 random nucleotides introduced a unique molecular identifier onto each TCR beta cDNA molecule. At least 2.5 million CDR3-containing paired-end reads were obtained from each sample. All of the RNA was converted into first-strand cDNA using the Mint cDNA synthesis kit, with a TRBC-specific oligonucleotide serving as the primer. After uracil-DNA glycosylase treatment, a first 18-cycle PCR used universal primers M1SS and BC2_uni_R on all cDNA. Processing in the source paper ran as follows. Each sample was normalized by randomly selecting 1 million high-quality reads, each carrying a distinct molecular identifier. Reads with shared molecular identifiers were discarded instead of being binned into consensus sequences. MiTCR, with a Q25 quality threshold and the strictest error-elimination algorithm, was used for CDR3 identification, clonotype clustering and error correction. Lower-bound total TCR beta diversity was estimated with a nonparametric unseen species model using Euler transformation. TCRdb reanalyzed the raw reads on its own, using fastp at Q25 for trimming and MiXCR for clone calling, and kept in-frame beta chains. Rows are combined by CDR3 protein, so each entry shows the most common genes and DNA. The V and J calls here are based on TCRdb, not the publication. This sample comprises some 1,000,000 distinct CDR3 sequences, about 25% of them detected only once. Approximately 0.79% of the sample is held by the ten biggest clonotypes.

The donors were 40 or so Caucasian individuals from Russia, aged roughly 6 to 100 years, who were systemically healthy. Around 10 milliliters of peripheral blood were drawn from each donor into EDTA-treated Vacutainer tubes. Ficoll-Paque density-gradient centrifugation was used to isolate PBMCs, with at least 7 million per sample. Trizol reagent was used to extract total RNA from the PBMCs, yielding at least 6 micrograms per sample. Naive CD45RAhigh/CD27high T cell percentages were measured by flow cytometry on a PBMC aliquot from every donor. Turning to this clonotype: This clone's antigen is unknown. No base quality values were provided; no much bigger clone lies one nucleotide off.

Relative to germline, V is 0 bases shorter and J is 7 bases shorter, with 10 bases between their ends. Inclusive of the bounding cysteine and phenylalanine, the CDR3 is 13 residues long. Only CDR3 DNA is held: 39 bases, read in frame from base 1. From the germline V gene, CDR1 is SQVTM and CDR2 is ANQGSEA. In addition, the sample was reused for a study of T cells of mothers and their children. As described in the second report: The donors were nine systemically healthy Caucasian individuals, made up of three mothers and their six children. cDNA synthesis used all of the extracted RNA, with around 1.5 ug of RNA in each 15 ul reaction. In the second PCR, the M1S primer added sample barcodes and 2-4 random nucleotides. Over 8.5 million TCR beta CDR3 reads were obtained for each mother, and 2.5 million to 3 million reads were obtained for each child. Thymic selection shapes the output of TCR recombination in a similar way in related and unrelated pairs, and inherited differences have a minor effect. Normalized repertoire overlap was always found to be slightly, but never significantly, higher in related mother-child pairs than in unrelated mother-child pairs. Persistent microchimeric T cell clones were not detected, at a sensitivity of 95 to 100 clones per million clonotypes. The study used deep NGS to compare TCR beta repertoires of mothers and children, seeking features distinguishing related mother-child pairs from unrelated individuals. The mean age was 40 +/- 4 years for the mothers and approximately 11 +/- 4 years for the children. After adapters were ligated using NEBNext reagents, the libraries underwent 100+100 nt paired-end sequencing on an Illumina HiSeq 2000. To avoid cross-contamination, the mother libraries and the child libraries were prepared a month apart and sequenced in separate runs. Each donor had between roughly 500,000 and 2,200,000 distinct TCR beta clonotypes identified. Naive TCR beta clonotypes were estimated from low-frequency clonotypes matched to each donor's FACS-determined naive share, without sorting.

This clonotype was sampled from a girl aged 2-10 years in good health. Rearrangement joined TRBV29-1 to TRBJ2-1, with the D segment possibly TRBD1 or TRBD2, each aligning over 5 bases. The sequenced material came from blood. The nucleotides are TGCAGCGTTGAAGATGGTGAGGGGAATGAGCAGTTCTTC. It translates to CSVEDGEGNEQFF.